This T cell receptor (beta chain) came from a study of regulatory T cells in long-lasting Graves disease. Study-level results: Persistent Graves' cases showed lower TCR diversity than newly diagnosed cases.

Trimming left V 0 bases short and J 9 bases short, with 18 bases between. The CDR3 sequence is 15 residues long. Germline V CDR1 and CDR2: MNHEY, SVGEGT. This sample's time point: persistent/refractory GD, antithyroid drugs over 5 years with positive TRAb. RNA extracted from PBMCs served as the sequencing template. Construction of the TCR beta libraries employed iRepertoire HTBI primers in conjunction with Arm-PCR of CDR3 regions. TCRdb re-derived calls from the multiplex PCR reads in MiXCR, one entry per CDR3 protein. The table records 700,000 or so distinct CDR3 sequences, approximately 29% of them present only once. Concerning this clonotype itself: Antigen unknown.

The sample consisted of peripheral blood mononuclear cells (PBMCs), taken when the disease was refractory, from a patient treated with antithyroid drugs. The chain links TRBV6-2 or TRBV6-3 to TRBJ2-7; perhaps TRBD1 as D (5 bases). The TCR was taken from a female donor with Graves disease. The CDR3 DNA sequence: TGTGCCAGCAGTTACTCGATTCATGGGGCGCATGGGCAGTACTTC. Its protein product is CASSYSIHGAHGQYF.